The 4 T cell receptor beta chains given below trace back to one sample, sequenced in a study of glioma-infiltrating T cells after dendritic cell vaccination. Sequencing used immunoSEQ multiplex PCR; TCRdb keeps in-frame clones, though not all of them. The table lists fewer than 50,000 clones, approximately 84% of them singletons. Sequenced here: blood, sampled before dendritic cell vaccination. These receptors all stem from a human donor with glioblastoma.

V usage is TRBV27 and J usage is TRBJ2-2; the match to TRBD1 covers 10 bases. V was clipped by 5 bases and J by 1 base; unmatched bases: 4. Germline V gene data show CDR1 as MNHEY and CDR2 as SMNVEV (reference sequence). This CDR3 is built from 16 residues. DNA of the CDR3: TGTGCCAGCAGTCCCTGGGACAGGGGGAACACCGGGGAGCTGTTTTTT. Protein sequence: CASSPWDRGNTGELFF.

V is TRBV7-8 and J is TRBJ2-7; D remains ambiguous. Germline lookup yields CDR1 SGHVS and CDR2 FQNEAQ. V shed 5 bases and J shed 7 bases, with 9 bases lying between them. There are 11 residues in the CDR3. CDR3 residues: CASSQEREQYF. CDR3 DNA: TGTGCCAGCAGCCAGGAAAGGGAGCAGTACTTC.

The chain is built from TRBV6-1 and TRBJ2-3, with D possibly TRBD2 on 7 matching bases. Trimming stripped 3 bases from V and 0 bases from J, with 13 bases between. Germline V lookup: CDR1 MNHNS, CDR2 SASEGT. The CDR3 extends over 16 amino acids. The CDR3 DNA reads TGTGCCAGCAGTGAGCCAGCGGGACATAGCACAGATACGCAGTATTTT. This encodes CASSEPAGHSTDTQYF.

V gene TRBV7-2 combines with J gene TRBJ2-7; the match to TRBD2 covers 10 bases. This CDR3 has 15 residues. Per the germline V gene, CDR1 is SGHTA and CDR2 is FQGNSA. Trimming removed 1 base from V and 2 bases from J; junction bases left unmatched: 2. The CDR3 spells CASSLGSGGAYEQYF. CDR3 nucleotide sequence: TGTGCCAGCAGCTTAGGGAGCGGGGGGGCCTACGAGCAGTACTTC.